The clone carrying this T cell receptor beta chain occurred many times. The template was RNA from unsorted bulk tissue. Distant lung tissue was collected more than 3 cm away from the tumor edge. Between August and November 2014, newly diagnosed, chemotherapy-naive lung cancer patients underwent thoracic surgery in China. The source of the sample is a study of tumor and adjacent non-tumor tissue in lung cancer. Study context: The patients, 10 or so men and 5 or 6 women, were roughly 31 to 85 with stage I to III disease.

The CDR3 is 10 residues long. Germline values: CDR1 MNHEY, CDR2 SVGAGI. V shed 6 bases and J shed 7 bases, with 4 bases lying between them. The library came from three nested PCR rounds adapted from ARM-PCR protocols. Via MiXCR, TCRdb re-called the multiplex PCR reads, giving one row per CDR3 protein. This repertoire shows 65,000 to 85,000 distinct CDR3 sequences, 76% found once; its top ten account for 45%. The TCR comes from a man in his 60s with non-small cell lung cancer. The gene calls are TRBV6-5 and TRBJ1-5; D gene unclear. The sample taken for sequencing was distant non-tumor lung tissue. CDR3 nucleotide sequence: TGTGCCAGCAGGGACCAGCCCCAGCATTTT. This encodes CASRDQPQHF.